The clone carrying this TCR beta chain appeared a single time. This record belongs to a study of cytomegalovirus exposure and HLA in healthy donors. This PCR relied on a set of 60 Vbeta primers and 13 Jbeta primers. Produced via immunoSEQ multiplex PCR; TCRdb's table is partial and in-frame only. The table records about 160,000 clones, around 85% of them present only once. The junction had 0 bases not matched to a gene; V was cut back by 4 bases and J by 2 bases. CDR3 length: 13 residues. CDR1 MNHEY and CDR2 SVGAGI come from the germline V gene. The receptor was isolated from a woman aged 25 to 39 in good health and CMV-seronegative. The chain couples TRBV6-5 to TRBJ2-7; 9 bases match TRBD1. The source material was PBMCs. The CDR3 bases are TGTGCCAGCAGTTGGGACAGGGCCTACGAGCAGTACTTC. Amino acid sequence: CASSWDRAYEQYF.